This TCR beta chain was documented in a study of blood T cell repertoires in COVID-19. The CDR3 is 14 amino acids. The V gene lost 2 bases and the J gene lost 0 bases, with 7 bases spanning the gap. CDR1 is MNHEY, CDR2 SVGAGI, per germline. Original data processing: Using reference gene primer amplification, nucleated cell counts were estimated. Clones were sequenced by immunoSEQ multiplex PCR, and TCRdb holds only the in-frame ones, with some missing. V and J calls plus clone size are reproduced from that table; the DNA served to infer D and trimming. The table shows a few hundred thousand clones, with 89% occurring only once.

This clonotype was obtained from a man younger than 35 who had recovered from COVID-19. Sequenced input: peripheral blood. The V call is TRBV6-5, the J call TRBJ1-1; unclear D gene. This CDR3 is CASSYGPLNTEAFF. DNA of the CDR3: TGTGCCAGCAGTTACGGGCCGTTGAACACTGAAGCTTTCTTT.